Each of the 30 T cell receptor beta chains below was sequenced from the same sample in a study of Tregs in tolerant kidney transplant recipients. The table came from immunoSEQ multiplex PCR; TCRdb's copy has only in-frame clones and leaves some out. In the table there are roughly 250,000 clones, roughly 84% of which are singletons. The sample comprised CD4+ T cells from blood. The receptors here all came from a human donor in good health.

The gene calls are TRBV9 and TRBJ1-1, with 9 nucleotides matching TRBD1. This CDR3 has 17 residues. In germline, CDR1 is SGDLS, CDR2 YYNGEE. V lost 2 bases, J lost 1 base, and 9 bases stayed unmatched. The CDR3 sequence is CASSVRGAGQGNTEAFF. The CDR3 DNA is TGTGCCAGCAGCGTTAGGGGAGCGGGACAGGGGAACACTGAAGCTTTCTTT.

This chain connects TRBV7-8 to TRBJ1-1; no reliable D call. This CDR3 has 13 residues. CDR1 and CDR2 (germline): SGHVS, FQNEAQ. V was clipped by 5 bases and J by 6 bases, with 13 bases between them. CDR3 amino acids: CASSTRTEAEAFF. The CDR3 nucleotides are TGTGCCAGCAGCACTCGGACGGAGGCTGAAGCTTTCTTT.

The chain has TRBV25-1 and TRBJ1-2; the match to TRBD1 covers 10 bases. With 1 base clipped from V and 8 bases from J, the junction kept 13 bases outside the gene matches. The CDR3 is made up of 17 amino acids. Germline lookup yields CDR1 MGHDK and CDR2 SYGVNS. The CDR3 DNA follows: TGTGCCAGCAGTGAATCAGGGACAGGGGCCCCTTTGGGGGGCTACACCTTC. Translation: CASSESGTGAPLGGYTF.

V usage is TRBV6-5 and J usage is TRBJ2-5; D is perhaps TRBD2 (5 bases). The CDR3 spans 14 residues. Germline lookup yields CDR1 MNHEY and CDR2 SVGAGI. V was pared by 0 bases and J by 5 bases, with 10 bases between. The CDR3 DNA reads TGTGCCAGCAGTTACTCGAGGACTGCCGAGACCCAGTACTTC. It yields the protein CASSYSRTAETQYF.

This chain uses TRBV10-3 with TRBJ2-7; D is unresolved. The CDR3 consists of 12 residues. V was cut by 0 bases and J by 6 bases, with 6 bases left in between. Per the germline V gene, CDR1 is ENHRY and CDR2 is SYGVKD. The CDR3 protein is CAISESGSEQYF. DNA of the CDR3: TGTGCCATCAGTGAGTCCGGTAGCGAGCAGTACTTC.

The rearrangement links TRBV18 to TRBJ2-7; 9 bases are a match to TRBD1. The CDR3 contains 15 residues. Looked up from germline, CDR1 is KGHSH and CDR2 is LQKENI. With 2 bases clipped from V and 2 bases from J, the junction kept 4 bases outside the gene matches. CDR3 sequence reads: CASSPLGQGTYEQYF. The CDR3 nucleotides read TGTGCCAGCTCACCATTGGGACAGGGAACCTACGAGCAGTACTTC.

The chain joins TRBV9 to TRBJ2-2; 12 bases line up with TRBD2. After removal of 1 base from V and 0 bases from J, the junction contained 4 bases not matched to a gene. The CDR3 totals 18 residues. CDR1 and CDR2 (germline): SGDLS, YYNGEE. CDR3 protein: CASSVRTSGAPNTGELFF. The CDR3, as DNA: TGTGCCAGCAGCGTAAGGACTAGCGGGGCCCCGAACACCGGGGAGCTGTTTTTT.

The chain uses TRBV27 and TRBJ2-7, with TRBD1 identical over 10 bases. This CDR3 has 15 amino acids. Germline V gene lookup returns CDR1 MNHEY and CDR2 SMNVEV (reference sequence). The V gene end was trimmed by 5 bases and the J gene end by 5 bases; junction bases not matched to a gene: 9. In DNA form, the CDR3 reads TGTGCCAGCAGTCAACGACAGGGGGCGCGGGACGAGCAGTACTTC. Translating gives CASSQRQGARDEQYF.

Here the CDR3 DNA reads TGCGCCAGCAGCTTGGGGCAAAACTACGAGCAGTACTTC. Protein sequence: CASSLGQNYEQYF. The chain joins TRBV5-1 to TRBJ2-5; no reliable D call. Judging by the DNA end, TRBJ2-7 fits better; the J call may be wrong. Germline CDR1 SGHRS, CDR2 YFSETQ. This CDR3 has 13 residues.

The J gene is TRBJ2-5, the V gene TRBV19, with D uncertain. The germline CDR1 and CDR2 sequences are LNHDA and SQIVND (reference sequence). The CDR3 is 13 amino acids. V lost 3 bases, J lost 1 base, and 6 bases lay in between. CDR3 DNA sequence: TGTGCCAGTAGTATGGTGTCCCAAGAGACCCAGTACTTC. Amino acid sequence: CASSMVSQETQYF.

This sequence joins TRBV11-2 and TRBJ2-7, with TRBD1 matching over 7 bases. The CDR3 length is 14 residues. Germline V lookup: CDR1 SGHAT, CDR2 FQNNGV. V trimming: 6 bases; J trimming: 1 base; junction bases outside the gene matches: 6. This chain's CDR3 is CASRQLGQSYEQYF. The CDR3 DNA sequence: TGTGCCAGCAGACAACTGGGACAGTCCTACGAGCAGTACTTC.

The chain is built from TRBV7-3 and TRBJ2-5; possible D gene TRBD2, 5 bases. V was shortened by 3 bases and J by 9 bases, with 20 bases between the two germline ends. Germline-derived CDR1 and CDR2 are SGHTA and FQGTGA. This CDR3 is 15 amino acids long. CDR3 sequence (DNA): TGTGCCAGCAGCTTCTCAGGAACCGGGGTTGGGGCCCAGTACTTC. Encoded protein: CASSFSGTGVGAQYF.

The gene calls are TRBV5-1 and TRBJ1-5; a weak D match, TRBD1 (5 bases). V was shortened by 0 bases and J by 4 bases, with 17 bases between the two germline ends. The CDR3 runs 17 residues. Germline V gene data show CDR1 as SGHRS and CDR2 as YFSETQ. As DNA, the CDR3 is TGCGCCAGCAGCTTGGACCCTCAGGGCGGGAGTAATCAGCCCCAGCATTTT. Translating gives CASSLDPQGGSNQPQHF.

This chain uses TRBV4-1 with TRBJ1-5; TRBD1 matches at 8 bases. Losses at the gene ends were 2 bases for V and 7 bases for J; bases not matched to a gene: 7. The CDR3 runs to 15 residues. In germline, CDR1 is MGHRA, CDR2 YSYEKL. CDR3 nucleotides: TGCGCCAGCAGCCAACTAACAGGGGGAATCCAGCCCCAGCATTTT. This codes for CASSQLTGGIQPQHF.

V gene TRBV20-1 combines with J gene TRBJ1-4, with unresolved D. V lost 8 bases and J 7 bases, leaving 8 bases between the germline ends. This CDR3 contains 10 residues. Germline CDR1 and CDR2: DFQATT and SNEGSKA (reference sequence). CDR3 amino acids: CSSQGEKLFF. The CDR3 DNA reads TGCAGTTCTCAAGGTGAAAAACTGTTTTTT.

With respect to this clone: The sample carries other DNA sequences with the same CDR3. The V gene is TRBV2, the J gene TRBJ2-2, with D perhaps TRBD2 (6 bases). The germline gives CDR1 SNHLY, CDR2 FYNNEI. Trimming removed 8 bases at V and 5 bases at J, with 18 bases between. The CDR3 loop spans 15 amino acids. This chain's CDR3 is CASLREDTQTGELFF. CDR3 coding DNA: TGTGCCAGCCTGAGGGAGGACACACAAACCGGGGAGCTGTTTTTT.

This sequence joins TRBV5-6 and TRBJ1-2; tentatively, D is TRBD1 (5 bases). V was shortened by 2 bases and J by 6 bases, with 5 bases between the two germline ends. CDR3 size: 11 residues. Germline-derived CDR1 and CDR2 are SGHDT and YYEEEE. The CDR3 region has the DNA TGTGCCAGCAGCTTCAGGGATGGCTACACCTTC. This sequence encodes CASSFRDGYTF.

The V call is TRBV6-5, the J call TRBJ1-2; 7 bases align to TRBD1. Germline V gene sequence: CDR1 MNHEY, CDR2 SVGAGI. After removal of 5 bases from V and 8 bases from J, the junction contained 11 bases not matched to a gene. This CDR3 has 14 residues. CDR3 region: CASSQLRNRGGYTF. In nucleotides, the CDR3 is TGTGCCAGCAGTCAATTAAGAAACAGGGGCGGCTACACCTTC.

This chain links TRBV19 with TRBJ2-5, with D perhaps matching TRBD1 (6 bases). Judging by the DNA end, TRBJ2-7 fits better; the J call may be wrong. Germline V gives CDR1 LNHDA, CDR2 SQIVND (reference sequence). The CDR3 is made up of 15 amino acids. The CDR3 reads CASSIKRGQNYEQYF. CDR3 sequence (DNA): TGTGCCAGTAGTATAAAGAGAGGACAGAACTACGAGCAGTACTTC.

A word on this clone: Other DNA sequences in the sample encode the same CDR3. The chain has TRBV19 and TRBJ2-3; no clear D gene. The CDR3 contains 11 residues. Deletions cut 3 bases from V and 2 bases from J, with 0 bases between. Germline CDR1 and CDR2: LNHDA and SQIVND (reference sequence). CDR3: CASSITDTQYF. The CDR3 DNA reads TGTGCCAGTAGTATCACAGATACGCAGTATTTT.

The CDR3, as DNA: TGTGCCAGTAGCGGGGAGGGTCCTTCACCCCTCCACTTT. Translation gives CASSGEGPSPLHF. This rearrangement joins TRBV19 to TRBJ1-6; D gene unclear. This CDR3 comprises 13 residues. V was trimmed by 6 bases and J by 9 bases, leaving 12 bases between them. Per germline, CDR1 LNHDA and CDR2 SQIVND (reference sequence). Looking up the rest from reference TRBV19 and TRBJ1-6 gives the full variable domain: DGGITQSPKYLFRKEGQNVTLSCEQNLNHDAMYWYRQDPGQGLRLIYYSQIVNDFQKGDIAEGYSVSREKKESFPLTVTSAQKNPTAFYLCASSGEGPSPLHFGNGTRLTVT.

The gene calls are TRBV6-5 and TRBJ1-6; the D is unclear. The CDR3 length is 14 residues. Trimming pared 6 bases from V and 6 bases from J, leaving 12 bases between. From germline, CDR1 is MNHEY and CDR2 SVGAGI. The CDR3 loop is CASSSGRTNSPLHF. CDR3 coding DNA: TGTGCCAGCAGCTCCGGGAGGACTAATTCACCCCTCCACTTT.

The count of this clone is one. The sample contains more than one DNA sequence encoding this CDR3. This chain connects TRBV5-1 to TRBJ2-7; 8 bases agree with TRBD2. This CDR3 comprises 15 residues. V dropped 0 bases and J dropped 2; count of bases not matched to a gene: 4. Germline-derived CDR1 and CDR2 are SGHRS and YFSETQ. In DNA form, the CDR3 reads TGCGCCAGCAGCTTGGGCGGGGGGCCACCCTACGAGCAGTACTTC. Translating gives CASSLGGGPPYEQYF. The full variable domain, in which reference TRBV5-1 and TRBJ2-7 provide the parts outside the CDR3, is KAGVTQTPRYLIKTRGQQVTLSCSPISGHRSVSWYQQTPGQGLQFLFEYFSETQRNKGNFPGRFSGRQFSNSRSEMNVSTLELGDSALYLCASSLGGGPPYEQYFGPGTRLTVT.

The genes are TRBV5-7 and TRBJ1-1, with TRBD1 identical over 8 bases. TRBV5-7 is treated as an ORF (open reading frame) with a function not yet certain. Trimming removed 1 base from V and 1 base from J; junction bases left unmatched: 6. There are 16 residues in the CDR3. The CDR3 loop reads CASSLPSGTGNTEAFF. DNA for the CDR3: TGTGCCAGCAGCTTGCCTAGCGGGACAGGGAACACTGAAGCTTTCTTT.

CDR3 in amino acids: CASSPEWAAYTEAFF. The CDR3 bases are TGCGCCAGCAGCCCGGAGTGGGCGGCATACACTGAAGCTTTCTTT. V is TRBV5-1 and J is TRBJ1-1; D is uncertain. The CDR3 has 15 residues. CDR1 is SGHRS, CDR2 YFSETQ, per germline. Trimming took 4 bases from V and 3 from J, leaving 16 bases between them. The variable domain in full, with the rest retrieved from reference TRBV5-1 and TRBJ1-1, is KAGVTQTPRYLIKTRGQQVTLSCSPISGHRSVSWYQQTPGQGLQFLFEYFSETQRNKGNFPGRFSGRQFSNSRSEMNVSTLELGDSALYLCASSPEWAAYTEAFFGQGTRLTVV.

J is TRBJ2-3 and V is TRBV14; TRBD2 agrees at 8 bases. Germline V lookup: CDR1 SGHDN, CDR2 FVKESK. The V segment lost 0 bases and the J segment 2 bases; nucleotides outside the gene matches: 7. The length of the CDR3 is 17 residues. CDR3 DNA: TGTGCCAGCAGCCAAGATCAGTGGCGGGGGGACACAGATACGCAGTATTTT. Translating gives CASSQDQWRGDTDTQYF.

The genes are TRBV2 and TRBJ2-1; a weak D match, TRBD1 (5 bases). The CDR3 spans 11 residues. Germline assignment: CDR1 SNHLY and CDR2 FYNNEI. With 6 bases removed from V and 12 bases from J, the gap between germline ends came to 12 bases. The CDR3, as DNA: TGTGCCAGCAGGGCAGGGTCTGGGCAGTTCTTC. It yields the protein CASRAGSGQFF. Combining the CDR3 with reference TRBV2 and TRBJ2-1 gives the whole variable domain EPEVTQTPSHQVTQMGQEVILRCVPISNHLYFYWYRQILGQKVEFLVSFYNNEISEKSEIFDDQFSVERPDGSNFTLKIRSTKLEDSAMYFCASRAGSGQFFGPGTRLTVL.

CDR3 in amino acids: CASSLDIGQFF. The CDR3 region has the DNA TGTGCCAGCAGCCTGGACATAGGGCAGTTCTTC. The chain has TRBV28 and TRBJ2-1; perhaps TRBD1 as D (5 bases). CDR1 MDHEN and CDR2 SYDVKM come from the germline V gene. Trimming took off 6 bases at V and 12 bases at J, with 12 bases between the two ends. This CDR3 is 11 amino acids long. Variable domain in full (rest from reference TRBV28 and TRBJ2-1): DVKVTQSSRYLVKRTGEKVFLECVQDMDHENMFWYRQDPGLGLRLIYFSYDVKMKEKGDIPEGYSVSREKKERFSLILESASTNQTSMYLCASSLDIGQFFGPGTRLTVL.

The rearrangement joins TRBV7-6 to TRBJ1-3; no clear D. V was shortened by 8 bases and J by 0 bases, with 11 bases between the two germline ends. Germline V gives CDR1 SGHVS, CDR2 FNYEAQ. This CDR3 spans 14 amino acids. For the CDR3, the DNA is TGTGCCAGCGGCCCCGGGTTCTCTGGAAACACCATATATTTT. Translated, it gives CASGPGFSGNTIYF.

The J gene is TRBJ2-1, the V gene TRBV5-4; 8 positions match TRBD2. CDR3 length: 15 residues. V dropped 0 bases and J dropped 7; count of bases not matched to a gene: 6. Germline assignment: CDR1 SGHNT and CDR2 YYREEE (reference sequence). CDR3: CASSLGGGTFNEQFF. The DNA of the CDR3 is TGTGCCAGCAGCTTGGGCGGGGGGACCTTTAATGAGCAGTTCTTC.